Sequencing of this T cell receptor beta chain was carried out in a study of blood T cell repertoires in COVID-19. Study at large: Sites in the United States, Italy and Spain provided acute and convalescent COVID-19 samples. PBMCs, B-cell-depleted T cells, or T cells were the source of the cDNA or gDNA that made up the material.

Germline values: CDR1 SGHRS, CDR2 YFSETQ. V lost 4 bases and J lost 3; bases outside the gene matches: 13. This CDR3 has 17 amino acids. Only in-frame clones appear in the TCRdb table, and some are missing; sequencing was by immunoSEQ multiplex PCR. The data show approximately 67,000 clones, approximately 91% seen once. The sequenced sample was peripheral blood. The TCR sequence derives from a human donor in a cohort sampled during active COVID-19. The genes are TRBV5-1 and TRBJ2-3; TRBD2 aligns across 8 bases. The CDR3 DNA follows: TGCGCCAGCAGCGGGGGTAGCGGGATCCCCGGGACAGATACGCAGTATTTT. This translates into CASSGGSGIPGTDTQYF.